Sequencing of this TCR beta chain was carried out in a study of OX40 agonist ivuxolimab in advanced cancers. Study conclusions and caveats: Expanded peripheral T-cell antigen specificity went undetermined.

Details on this clone: Its antigen is currently unknown.

The V gene lost 0 bases and the J gene lost 6 bases, with 10 bases spanning the gap. The CDR3 runs 15 residues. The germline gives CDR1 SGHNT, CDR2 YYREEE (reference sequence). Produced via immunoSEQ multiplex PCR; TCRdb's table is partial and in-frame only. The top ten hold under 4.5% of the sample, which has about 56,000 clones, 82% seen once. Autoimmune disease history or systemic immunosuppression excluded patients. The sequence came from an adult with an advanced solid tumor such as melanoma, head and neck, liver or kidney cancer. V is TRBV5-4 and J is TRBJ1-6, with a tentative D call TRBD1 (6 bases). The sample in question was CD4+ or CD8+ T cells sorted from blood, obtained in a trial of the OX40 agonist ivuxolimab. CDR3 in amino acids: CASSLDGGGNSPLHF. In DNA form, the CDR3 reads TGTGCCAGCAGCTTGGACGGAGGGGGTAATTCACCCCTCCACTTT.